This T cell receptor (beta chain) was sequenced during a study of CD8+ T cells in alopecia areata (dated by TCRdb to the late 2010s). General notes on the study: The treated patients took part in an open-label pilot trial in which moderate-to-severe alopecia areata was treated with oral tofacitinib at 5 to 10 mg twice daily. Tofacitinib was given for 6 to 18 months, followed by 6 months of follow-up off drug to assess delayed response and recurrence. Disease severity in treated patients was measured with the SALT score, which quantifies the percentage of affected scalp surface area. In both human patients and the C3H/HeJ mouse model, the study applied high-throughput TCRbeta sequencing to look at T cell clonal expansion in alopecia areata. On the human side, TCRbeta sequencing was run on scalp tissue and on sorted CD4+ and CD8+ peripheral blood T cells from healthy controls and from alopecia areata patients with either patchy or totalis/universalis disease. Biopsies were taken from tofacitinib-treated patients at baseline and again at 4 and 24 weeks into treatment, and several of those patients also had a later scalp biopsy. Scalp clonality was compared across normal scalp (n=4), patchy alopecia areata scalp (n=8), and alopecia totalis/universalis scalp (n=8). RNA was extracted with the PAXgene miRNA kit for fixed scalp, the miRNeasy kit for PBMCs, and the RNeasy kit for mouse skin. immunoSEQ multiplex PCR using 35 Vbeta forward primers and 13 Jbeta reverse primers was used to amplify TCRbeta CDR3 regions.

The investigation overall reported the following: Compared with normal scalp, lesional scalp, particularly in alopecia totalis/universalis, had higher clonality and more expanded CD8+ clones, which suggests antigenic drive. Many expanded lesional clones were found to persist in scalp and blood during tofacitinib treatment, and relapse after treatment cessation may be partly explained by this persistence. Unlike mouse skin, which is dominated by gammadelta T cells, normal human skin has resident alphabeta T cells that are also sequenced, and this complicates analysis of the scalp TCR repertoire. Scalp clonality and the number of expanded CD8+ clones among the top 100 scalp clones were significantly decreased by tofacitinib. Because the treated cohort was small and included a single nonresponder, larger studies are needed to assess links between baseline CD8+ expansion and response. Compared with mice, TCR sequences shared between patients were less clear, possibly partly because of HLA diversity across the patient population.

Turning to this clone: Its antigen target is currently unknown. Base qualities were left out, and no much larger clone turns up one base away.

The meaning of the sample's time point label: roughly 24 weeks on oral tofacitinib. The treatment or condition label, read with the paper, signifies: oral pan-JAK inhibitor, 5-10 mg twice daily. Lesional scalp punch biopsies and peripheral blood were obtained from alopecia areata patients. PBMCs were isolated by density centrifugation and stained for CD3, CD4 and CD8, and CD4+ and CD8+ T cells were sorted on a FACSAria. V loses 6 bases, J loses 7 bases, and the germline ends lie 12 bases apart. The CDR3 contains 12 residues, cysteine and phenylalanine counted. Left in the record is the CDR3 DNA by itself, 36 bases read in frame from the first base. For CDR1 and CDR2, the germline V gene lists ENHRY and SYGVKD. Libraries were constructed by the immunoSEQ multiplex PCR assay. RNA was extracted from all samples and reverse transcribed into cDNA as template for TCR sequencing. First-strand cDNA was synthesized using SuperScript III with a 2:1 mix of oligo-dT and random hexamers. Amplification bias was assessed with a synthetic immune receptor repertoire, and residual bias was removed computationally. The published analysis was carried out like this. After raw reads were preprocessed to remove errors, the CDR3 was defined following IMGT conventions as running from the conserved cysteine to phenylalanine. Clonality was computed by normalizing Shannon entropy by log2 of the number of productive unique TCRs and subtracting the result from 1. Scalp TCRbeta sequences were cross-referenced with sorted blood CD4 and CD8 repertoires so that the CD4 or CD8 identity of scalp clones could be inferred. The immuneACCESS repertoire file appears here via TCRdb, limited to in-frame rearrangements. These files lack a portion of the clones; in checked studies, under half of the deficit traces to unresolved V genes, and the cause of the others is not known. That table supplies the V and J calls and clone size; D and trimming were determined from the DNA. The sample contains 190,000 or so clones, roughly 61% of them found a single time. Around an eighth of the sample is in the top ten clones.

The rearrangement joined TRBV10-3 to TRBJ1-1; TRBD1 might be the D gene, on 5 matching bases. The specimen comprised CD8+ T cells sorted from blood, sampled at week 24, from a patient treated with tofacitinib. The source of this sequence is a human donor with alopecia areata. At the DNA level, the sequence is TGTGCCATCAGGTCAGGGTCGGGTGAAGCTTTCTTT. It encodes CAIRSGSGEAFF.